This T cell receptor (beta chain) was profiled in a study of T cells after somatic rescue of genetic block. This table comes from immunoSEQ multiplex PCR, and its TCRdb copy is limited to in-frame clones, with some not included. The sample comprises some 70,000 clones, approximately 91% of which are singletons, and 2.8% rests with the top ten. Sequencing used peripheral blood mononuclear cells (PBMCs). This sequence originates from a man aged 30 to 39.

CDR3 in amino acids: CASSRSKTGGTEAFF. CDR3 coding DNA: TGCGCCAGCAGCCGATCAAAGACAGGGGGCACTGAAGCTTTCTTT. This chain joins TRBV4-3 and TRBJ1-1; 9 nucleotides agree with TRBD1. Germline CDR1 LGHNA, CDR2 YSLEER. This CDR3 is built from 15 residues. Trimming at V came to 4 bases and at J to 4 bases, leaving 7 bases not matched to a gene.